Below are 32 T cell receptor beta chains sequenced from a single sample in a study of T-cell reconstitution after alpha-beta-depleted transplantation in children. Library preparation (for TCRbeta) was performed with unique molecular identifiers. A single record per CDR3 protein comes from TCRdb applying MiXCR to the PCR reads. The table includes roughly 110,000 distinct CDR3 sequences, 10% detected once. Sequencing used PBMCs, obtained before TCRalphabeta/CD19-depleted stem cell transplant. The receptors come from a boy aged 2-9 years with acute lymphoblastic leukemia, due to receive a stem cell transplant.

DNA of the CDR3: TGCGCCAGCAGCCAAACAAAGGGACATCATTACGAGCAGTACTTC. Translated, it gives CASSQTKGHHYEQYF. The V and J genes are TRBV4-1 and TRBJ2-7; a weak D match, TRBD1 (6 bases). Germline V CDR1 and CDR2: MGHRA, YSYEKL. CDR3 length: 15 residues. V lost 2 bases to trimming and J lost 4 bases, with 15 bases between them.

This clonotype came up a few times. The V gene is TRBV6-5, the J gene TRBJ2-1; D is undetermined. Trimming left V 7 bases short and J 0 bases short, with 22 bases between. From germline, CDR1 is MNHEY and CDR2 SVGAGI. This CDR3 region has 18 residues. The CDR3 loop is CASKPDRYRKSSYNEQFF. The CDR3 DNA follows: TGTGCCAGCAAGCCGGATCGGTACCGAAAGAGCTCCTACAATGAGCAGTTCTTC.

This chain connects TRBV5-1 to TRBJ2-7, with D unresolved. Germline V gives CDR1 SGHRS, CDR2 YFSETQ. The CDR3 has 15 amino acids. V was trimmed by 0 bases and J by 6 bases, leaving 16 bases between them. The CDR3 bases are TGCGCCAGCAGCTTGGCCCCAAGGAGTGCCCGCGAGCAGTACTTC. Its translation is CASSLAPRSAREQYF.

At least ten counts were recorded for this clonotype. This chain uses TRBV5-1 with TRBJ2-1; D perhaps matches TRBD2 (6 bases). The length of the CDR3 is 15 residues. The germline V gene encodes CDR1 SGHRS and CDR2 YFSETQ. Between the trimmed V and J ends, which lost 5 bases and 0 bases, there was a span of 12 bases. CDR3 sequence: CASRFSGSSYNEQFF. The CDR3 DNA reads TGCGCCAGCAGATTTAGCGGAAGCTCCTACAATGAGCAGTTCTTC. Looking up the rest from reference TRBV5-1 and TRBJ2-1 gives the full variable domain: KAGVTQTPRYLIKTRGQQVTLSCSPISGHRSVSWYQQTPGQGLQFLFEYFSETQRNKGNFPGRFSGRQFSNSRSEMNVSTLELGDSALYLCASRFSGSSYNEQFFGPGTRLTVL.

Many counts were recorded for this clonotype. This chain joins TRBV2 and TRBJ2-1; possible D gene TRBD2, 6 bases. V was shortened by 7 bases and J by 5 bases, with 18 bases between the two germline ends. The germline V gene has CDR1 SNHLY and CDR2 FYNNEI. The CDR3 is 15 residues long. CDR3 nucleotides: TGTGCCAGCACTCGGGGAGGCGGAGCCGACAATGAGCAGTTCTTC. Encoded protein: CASTRGGGADNEQFF.

The J gene is TRBJ1-1, the V gene TRBV30; D is unclear. The CDR3 spans 11 residues. CDR1 GTSNPN and CDR2 SVGIG come from the germline V gene (reference sequence). The V gene lost 1 base and the J gene lost 10 bases, with 10 bases spanning the gap. The CDR3 bases are TGTGCCTGGAGTGATTCCTTCGCAGCTTTCTTT. Translating gives CAWSDSFAAFF.

The chain couples TRBV5-1 to TRBJ2-7, with no clear D. Germline CDR1 is SGHRS and CDR2 is YFSETQ. The CDR3 has 15 amino acids. V shed 0 bases and J shed 2 bases, with 12 bases lying between them. Written as DNA, the CDR3 is TGCGCCAGCAGCTTGGTCGGTTCTAAGACCTACGAGCAGTACTTC. Translating it yields CASSLVGSKTYEQYF.

This clonotype occurred a few times. The rearrangement links TRBV27 to TRBJ2-7; a weak D match, TRBD1 (6 bases). Germline-derived CDR1 and CDR2 are MNHEY and SMNVEV (reference sequence). The CDR3 length is 15 residues. V lost 6 bases and J 6 bases, leaving 21 bases between the germline ends. In nucleotides, the CDR3 is TGTGCCAGCAGGGGGGCCAGGATAGGTTCAGTCGAGCAGTACTTC. It encodes CASRGARIGSVEQYF.

This clonotype was seen repeatedly, ten times or more. The genes are TRBV9 and TRBJ2-1; 8 bases are a match to TRBD2. CDR3 length equals 16 residues. With 0 bases clipped from V and 2 bases from J, the junction kept 4 bases outside the gene matches. Germline assignment: CDR1 SGDLS and CDR2 YYNGEE. The CDR3 spells CASSVDPSGPYNEQFF. The CDR3 DNA reads TGTGCCAGCAGCGTAGATCCTAGCGGGCCCTACAATGAGCAGTTCTTC.

The gene calls are TRBV20-1 and TRBJ1-1; D is unresolved. V lost 5 bases and J lost 1, with 8 bases in between. CDR3 length: 12 amino acids. Germline values: CDR1 DFQATT, CDR2 SNEGSKA (reference sequence). As DNA, the CDR3 is TGCAGTGCTTGGGTGGGGAACACTGAAGCTTTCTTT. It encodes CSAWVGNTEAFF.

Ten or more counts support this clonotype. The rearrangement links TRBV5-5 to TRBJ2-2; D is perhaps TRBD2 (5 bases). The CDR3 extends over 13 amino acids. V lost 2 bases and J 6 bases, leaving 8 bases between the germline ends. CDR1 and CDR2 from the germline V gene are SGHKS and YYEKEE (reference sequence). The CDR3 loop reads CASSFGSAGELFF. As DNA, the CDR3 is TGTGCCAGCAGCTTCGGTAGCGCCGGGGAGCTGTTTTTT.

The chain employs TRBV4-2 and TRBJ2-7; TRBD1 matches at 9 bases. CDR1 and CDR2 from the germline V gene are LGHNA and YNFKEQ. V lost 1 base, J lost 4 bases, and 5 bases stayed unmatched. The CDR3 is made up of 15 amino acids. The CDR3, as DNA: TGTGCCAGCAGCCAAGGGTGGGGGACAGGGTACGAGCAGTACTTC. Protein sequence: CASSQGWGTGYEQYF.

The CDR3 is CASSSPGVAEVYNEQFF. The CDR3 bases are TGTGCCAGCAGTTCCCCTGGGGTAGCGGAAGTCTACAATGAGCAGTTCTTC. The gene calls are TRBV28 and TRBJ2-1; TRBD2 is a possible D gene (6 bases). The length of the CDR3 is 17 residues. V lost 4 bases and J lost 3, with 19 bases in between. Germline CDR1 MDHEN, CDR2 SYDVKM.

This clonotype was detected many times. The CDR3 DNA is TGCAGTGCTAGGAGGAGAAAGGGACAGGGGGCGGGCTACGAGCAGTACTTC. Its protein is CSARRRKGQGAGYEQYF. This rearrangement joins TRBV20-1 to TRBJ2-7; 12 bases line up with TRBD1. This CDR3 contains 17 residues. Trimming at V came to 3 bases and at J to 3 bases, leaving 12 bases not matched to a gene. The germline gives CDR1 DFQATT, CDR2 SNEGSKA (reference sequence).

There are many counts of this clonotype. This chain uses TRBV12-3 or TRBV12-4 with TRBJ1-1; D is unresolved. The CDR3 sequence is 12 residues long. V lost 6 bases and J 6 bases, leaving 11 bases between the germline ends. The CDR3 loop is CASSRHLAEAFF. The CDR3 bases are TGTGCCAGCAGCCGACACTTAGCTGAAGCTTTCTTT.

The sample holds many counts of this clonotype. This sequence joins TRBV12-3 or TRBV12-4 and TRBJ2-5; D gene ambiguous. The CDR3 covers 13 residues. The V end lost 3 bases, the J end lost 5 bases, and 10 bases lay between the germline ends. The CDR3 region is CASSFYMGETQYF. The CDR3, as DNA: TGTGCCAGCAGTTTCTATATGGGGGAGACCCAGTACTTC.

There are a few counts of this clonotype. The chain uses TRBV7-6 and TRBJ1-4, with unresolved D. CDR3 length: 17 amino acids. Trimming removed 2 bases at V and 3 bases at J, with 16 bases between. The germline V gene encodes CDR1 SGHVS and CDR2 FNYEAQ. The CDR3 DNA follows: TGTGCCAGCAGCTTAAGGGCCTTTGGGTTGCCTAATGAAAAACTGTTTTTT. Its protein is CASSLRAFGLPNEKLFF.

The table lists this clonotype with a few counts. The V and J genes are TRBV12-3 or TRBV12-4 and TRBJ2-3, with D perhaps matching TRBD1 (5 bases). V was pared by 2 bases and J by 6 bases, with 12 bases between. There are 14 residues in the CDR3. DNA of the CDR3: TGTGCCAGCAGTTTATATTGGGGCTCCGATACGCAGTATTTT. Translation gives CASSLYWGSDTQYF.

The V and J genes are TRBV15 and TRBJ2-1, with 12 positions matching TRBD2. The J segment lost 4 bases and the V segment lost 3 bases, leaving 7 bases of the junction unmatched. CDR1 is LNHNV, CDR2 YYDKDF, per germline (reference sequence). This CDR3 is built from 17 residues. The CDR3: CATSSGTSGFLYNEQFF. The CDR3 bases are TGTGCCACCAGCAGCGGGACTAGCGGGTTTCTATACAATGAGCAGTTCTTC.

The CDR3 region is CASTRGPSSGTATGELFF. Here the CDR3 DNA reads TGTGCCAGCACCCGGGGACCGTCTAGCGGGACGGCTACCGGGGAGCTGTTTTTT. The chain couples TRBV11-2 to TRBJ2-2, with 9 bases that match TRBD2. This CDR3 is built from 18 residues. CDR1 and CDR2 (germline): SGHAT, FQNNGV. V dropped 7 bases and J dropped 5; count of bases not matched to a gene: 17. Together with reference TRBV11-2 and TRBJ2-2, the CDR3 gives the full variable domain: EAGVAQSPRYKIIEKRQSVAFWCNPISGHATLYWYQQILGQGPKLLIQFQNNGVVDDSQLPKDRFSAERLKGVDSTLKIQPAKLEDSAVYLCASTRGPSSGTATGELFFGEGSRLTVL.

The CDR3 sequence is CASSRQTGEAFF. The CDR3 DNA follows: TGCGCCAGCAGCCGCCAAACAGGGGAAGCTTTCTTT. The V and J genes are TRBV5-1 and TRBJ1-1, with D tentatively TRBD1 (6 bases). CDR3 length equals 12 residues. CDR1 SGHRS and CDR2 YFSETQ come from the germline V gene. V gave up 4 bases and J gave up 8 bases, with 12 bases separating them.

This clonotype was counted ten times or more. The V call is TRBV6-5, the J call TRBJ1-1; D uncertain. The germline V gene has CDR1 MNHEY and CDR2 SVGAGI. The CDR3 is 14 amino acids. V lost 2 bases and J lost 3, with 10 bases in between. DNA for the CDR3: TGTGCCAGCAGTTACCAAACACGGGACACTGAAGCTTTCTTT. Translation: CASSYQTRDTEAFF.

With respect to this clonotype: A much larger clone lies one base from this, so it may be a read error. This chain uses TRBV27 with TRBJ1-2; 8 bases align to TRBD1. J gave up 2 bases and V 5 bases, and 4 bases lay outside the gene matches. Germline lookup yields CDR1 MNHEY and CDR2 SMNVEV (reference sequence). The CDR3 consists of 14 residues. CDR3 nucleotides: TGTGCCAGCAGTCCCCAGGGGGCGAACTATGGCTACACCTTC. Protein: CASSPQGANYGYTF.

This clonotype was counted only a few times. J is TRBJ2-1 and V is TRBV5-1, with TRBD2 matching 13 bases. The CDR3 loop spans 15 amino acids. CDR1 and CDR2 from the germline V gene are SGHRS and YFSETQ. With V trimmed by 0 bases and J by 8 bases, 2 bases remained unmatched. The DNA of the CDR3 is TGCGCCAGCAGCTTGGGGACTAGCGGGAGTCATGAGCAGTTCTTC. This codes for CASSLGTSGSHEQFF.

This clonotype showed up just a few times. The V gene is TRBV5-1, the J gene TRBJ2-7, with D unresolved. Germline V CDR1 and CDR2: SGHRS, YFSETQ. This CDR3 is built from 14 residues. Trimming cost V 4 bases and J 2 bases, with 13 bases left between them. The CDR3 here is CASSGTPVTYEQYF. CDR3 bases: TGCGCCAGCAGCGGTACACCGGTTACCTACGAGCAGTACTTC.

The sample holds a few counts of this clonotype. This chain connects TRBV16 to TRBJ1-2, with 9 bases that match TRBD1. J lost 10 bases, V lost 4 bases, and 13 bases had no gene match. CDR3 size: 15 residues. Germline loops: CDR1 KGHSY, CDR2 FQNENV. The CDR3 loop reads CASSRTTQGAYVYTF. CDR3 DNA sequence: TGTGCCAGCAGCCGCACCACACAGGGGGCCTACGTCTACACCTTC.

CDR3 region: CSVGLYATNEKLFF. The CDR3 DNA follows: TGCAGCGTTGGATTATATGCAACTAATGAAAAACTGTTTTTT. This sequence joins TRBV29-1 and TRBJ1-4; D is ambiguous. Germline V gene lookup returns CDR1 SQVTM and CDR2 ANQGSEA. CDR3 length: 14 amino acids. V was pared by 4 bases and J by 0 bases, with 9 bases between.

This rearrangement joins TRBV29-1 to TRBJ2-1; 8 nucleotides match TRBD1. CDR1 is SQVTM, CDR2 ANQGSEA, per germline. The CDR3 has 12 amino acids. The ends lost 2 bases at V and 9 bases at J; junction bases unmatched: 3. Written as DNA, the CDR3 is TGCAGCGTTGAATTACAGGGGGTTGAGCAGTTCTTC. This encodes CSVELQGVEQFF.

This clonotype was seen at least ten times. Germline and junction disagree at one end, which may indicate a read error. The CDR3 loop is CSARGQQIEKLFF. CDR3 coding DNA: TGCAGTGCCAGAGGACAGCAAATAGAAAAACTGTTTTTT. The V and J genes are TRBV20-1 and TRBJ1-4, with D possibly TRBD1 on 6 matching bases. This CDR3 comprises 13 residues. Germline CDR1 is DFQATT and CDR2 is SNEGSKA (reference sequence).

The CDR3, as DNA: TGTGCCAGCGGTTCTAGCGGGATTTATCTCGCCGATGAGCAGTTCTTC. It yields the protein CASGSSGIYLADEQFF. The chain joins TRBV7-8 to TRBJ2-1, with 9 bases matching TRBD2. Germline V gives CDR1 SGHVS, CDR2 FQNEAQ. The CDR3 runs to 16 residues. V lost 8 bases and J lost 8; bases outside the gene matches: 16.

Many counts were recorded for this clonotype. V usage is TRBV25-1 and J usage is TRBJ2-7, with 11 bases aligning to TRBD1. Germline values: CDR1 MGHDK, CDR2 SYGVNS. The CDR3 extends over 15 amino acids. V lost 3 bases to trimming and J lost 6 bases; unmatched junction nucleotides: 7. The CDR3, as DNA: TGTGCCAGCAGTGAGCCGGGACAGGGGGTGTCCGAGCAGTACTTC. Amino acid sequence: CASSEPGQGVSEQYF.

The V gene is TRBV29-1, the J gene TRBJ2-3; maybe TRBD2 (6 bases). The CDR3 runs 17 residues. V was clipped by 3 bases and J by 1 base, with 20 bases between them. Germline loops: CDR1 SQVTM, CDR2 ANQGSEA. The DNA for the CDR3 is TGCAGCGTTGATGGAGTAGCGTTCGGGGGTGGCACAGATACGCAGTATTTT. Its protein is CSVDGVAFGGGTDTQYF.